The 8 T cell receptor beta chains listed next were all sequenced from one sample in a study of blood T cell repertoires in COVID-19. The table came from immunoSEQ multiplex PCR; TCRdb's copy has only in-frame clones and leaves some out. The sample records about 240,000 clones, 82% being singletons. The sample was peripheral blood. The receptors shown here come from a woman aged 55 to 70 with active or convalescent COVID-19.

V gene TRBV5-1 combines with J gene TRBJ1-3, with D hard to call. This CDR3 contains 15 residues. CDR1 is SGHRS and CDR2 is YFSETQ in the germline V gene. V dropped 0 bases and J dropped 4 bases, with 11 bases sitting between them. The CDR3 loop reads CASSLDQESGNTIYF. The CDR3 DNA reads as TGCGCCAGCAGCTTGGACCAGGAATCCGGAAACACCATATATTTT.

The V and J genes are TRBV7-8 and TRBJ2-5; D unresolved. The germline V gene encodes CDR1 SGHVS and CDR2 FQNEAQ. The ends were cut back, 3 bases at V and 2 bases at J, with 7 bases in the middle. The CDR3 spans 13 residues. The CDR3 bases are TGTGCCAGCAGCTTTACACCACAAGAGACCCAGTACTTC. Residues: CASSFTPQETQYF.

CDR3 sequence: CASSVGVGAPQETQYF. Written as DNA, the CDR3 is TGTGCCAGCAGTGTAGGAGTAGGGGCGCCCCAGGAGACCCAGTACTTC. This chain uses TRBV2 with TRBJ2-5, with D maybe TRBD1 (5 bases). Trimming pared 4 bases from V and 5 bases from J, leaving 20 bases between. CDR1 is SNHLY, CDR2 FYNNEI, per germline. The CDR3 runs 16 residues.

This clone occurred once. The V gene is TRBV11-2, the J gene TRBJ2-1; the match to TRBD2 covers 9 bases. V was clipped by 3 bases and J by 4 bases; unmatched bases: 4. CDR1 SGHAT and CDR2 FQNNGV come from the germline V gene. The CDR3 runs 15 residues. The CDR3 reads CASSFRGGAYNEQFF. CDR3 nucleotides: TGTGCCAGCAGCTTCCGCGGGGGGGCTTACAATGAGCAGTTCTTC.

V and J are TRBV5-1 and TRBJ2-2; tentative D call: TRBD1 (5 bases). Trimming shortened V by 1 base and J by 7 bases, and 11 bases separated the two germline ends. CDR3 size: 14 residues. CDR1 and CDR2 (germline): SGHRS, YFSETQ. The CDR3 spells CASSLLGADGELFF. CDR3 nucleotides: TGCGCCAGCAGCTTGCTAGGGGCTGACGGGGAGCTGTTTTTT.

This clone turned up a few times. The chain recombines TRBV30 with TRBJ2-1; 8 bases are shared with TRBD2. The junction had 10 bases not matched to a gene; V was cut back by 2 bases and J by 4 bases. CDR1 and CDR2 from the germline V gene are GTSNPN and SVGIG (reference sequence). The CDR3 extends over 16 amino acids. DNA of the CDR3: TGTGCCTGGAGTCCGGGAGGGGCCCTAATTTACAATGAGCAGTTCTTC. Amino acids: CAWSPGGALIYNEQFF.

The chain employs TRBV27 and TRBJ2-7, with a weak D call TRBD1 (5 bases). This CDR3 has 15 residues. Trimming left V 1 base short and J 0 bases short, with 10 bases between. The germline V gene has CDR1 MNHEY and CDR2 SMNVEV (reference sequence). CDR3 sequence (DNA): TGTGCCAGCAGTTTATACACGGACATCTCCTACGAGCAGTACTTC. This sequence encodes CASSLYTDISYEQYF.

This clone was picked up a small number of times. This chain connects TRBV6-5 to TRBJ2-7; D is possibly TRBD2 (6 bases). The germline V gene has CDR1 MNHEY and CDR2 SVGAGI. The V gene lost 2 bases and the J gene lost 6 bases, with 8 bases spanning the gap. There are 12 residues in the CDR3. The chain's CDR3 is CASSYRLGEQYF. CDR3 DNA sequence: TGTGCCAGCAGTTACAGACTAGGCGAGCAGTACTTC.